Only a few counts were recorded for the clone carrying this T cell receptor (beta chain). Its antigen is not identified. This sample is part of a study of T cells after yellow fever vaccination. Whole-study findings and limits: A large majority of primary-vaccination clones showed up again after the booster (approximately 95% CD4, 75% to 90% CD8). Among all clonotypes, a small share was observed in both CD4 and CD8 compartments.

Template-switching 5'RACE yielded the TCR cDNA; a universal primer site and UMIs were added in the process. One entry per CDR3 protein results from TCRdb running MiXCR on the 5' RACE reads. The data contain around 600,000 distinct CDR3 sequences, 9% to 15% of them singletons. V was clipped by 0 bases and J by 1 base, with 8 bases between them. This CDR3 spans 15 amino acids. Germline assignment: CDR1 LGHNA and CDR2 YNFKEQ. This specimen was PBMCs, taken on the day of the yellow fever booster vaccination. V usage is TRBV4-2 and J usage is TRBJ2-3, with a possible D match to TRBD1 (5 bases). The receptor comes from a man aged 25 to 40 who received the YFV17D yellow fever vaccine. The CDR3 DNA reads as TGTGCCAGCAGCCAAGATGGGGCTGGCACAGATACGCAGTATTTT. This encodes CASSQDGAGTDTQYF.